This T cell receptor beta chain came from a study of OX40 agonist ivuxolimab in advanced cancers. For the wider study: Ivuxolimab was a fully human IgG2 agonistic monoclonal antibody targeting the costimulatory receptor OX40 (CD134). The monotherapy dose-escalation portion (N ≈ 50 patients) of the phase I ivuxolimab trial is reported in the paper. The dose-escalation cohort was 80% to 90% male with a mean age of around 64 years, ranging from about 23 to 85. Partial responses occurred in three dose-escalation patients, of whom one had hepatocellular carcinoma and two had cutaneous melanoma. The purpose of peripheral TCRbeta sequencing was to test whether ivuxolimab changed TCR sequence diversity and led to clonal T-cell expansion. Prior anti-PD-1, anti-PD-L1 or anti-CTLA-4 therapy was permitted, and 40% to 50% of dose-escalation patients had received checkpoint inhibitors. Intravenous ivuxolimab was administered to patients every 2 weeks at six dose levels: 0.01, 0.1, 0.3, 1.5, 3 and 10 mg/kg. Of the roughly 50 dose-escalation patients, hepatocellular carcinoma was present in around 20, melanoma in approximately 15, renal cell carcinoma in 9 and head and neck cancer in 9. Summary of the overall study and its limitations: The antigen specificity of the peripheral T cells that underwent clonal expansion was not determined. After ivuxolimab, more expanded clones were found on average in CD8+ T cells than in CD4+ T cells. At doses of 0.1 to 3.0 mg/kg, clonal expansion of both CD4+ and CD8+ blood T cells was observed from baseline to week 6. Low levels of normalized T-cell clonal expansion were also seen in some nonresponding patients. In the 0.1-3.0 mg/kg groups, partial responders were among the patients with the lowest normalized peripheral clonal expansion, particularly in CD8+ T cells.

This clone was detected once. This clone's antigen is unknown. Base qualities were left out, and no much larger clone turns up one base away. Patients with autoimmune disease history or receiving systemic immunosuppression were excluded from the trial. Peripheral blood for TCR sequencing was collected from all dose cohorts at baseline, on cycle 4 day 1, and on cycle 7 day 1. Samples came from an open-label, multicenter, first-in-human phase I dose-escalation trial of ivuxolimab. Adults with locally advanced or metastatic melanoma, renal cell, hepatocellular, or head and neck squamous cell carcinoma were enrolled in the trial. CD4+ and CD8+ T cells were sorted separately from peripheral blood before TCR sequencing. Including the terminal cysteine and phenylalanine, the CDR3 comprises 14 residues. This entry keeps only the CDR3 DNA: 42 bases, framed from base 1. The CDR1 and CDR2 encoded by the germline V gene (reference sequence) are MNHEY and SMNVEV. The germline ends are 17 bases apart after V is trimmed by 7 bases and J by 10 bases.

Genomic DNA was isolated from the sorted cells so that the TCRbeta CDR3 region could be sequenced. TCRbeta CDR3 regions were sequenced using the immunoSEQ Assay. TCRdb stores this immuneACCESS table with in-frame sequences only. Part of the clones is absent; in the studies checked, under half of the shortfall reflects unresolved V genes, and no reason is known for the rest. The sample records about 77,000 clones, over 85% of which are singletons. The ten largest account for around 21% of the sample. The origin of this receptor is an adult with an advanced solid tumor such as melanoma, head and neck, liver or kidney cancer. This material consisted of CD4+ or CD8+ T cells sorted from blood, taken in a trial of the OX40 agonist ivuxolimab. The rearranged chain carries TRBV27 and TRBJ1-6; the D gene remains uncertain. At the DNA level, the sequence is TGTGCCAGCACGATCCGGCCTTGGGAGTCACCCCTCCACTTT. Translated, this is CASTIRPWESPLHF.